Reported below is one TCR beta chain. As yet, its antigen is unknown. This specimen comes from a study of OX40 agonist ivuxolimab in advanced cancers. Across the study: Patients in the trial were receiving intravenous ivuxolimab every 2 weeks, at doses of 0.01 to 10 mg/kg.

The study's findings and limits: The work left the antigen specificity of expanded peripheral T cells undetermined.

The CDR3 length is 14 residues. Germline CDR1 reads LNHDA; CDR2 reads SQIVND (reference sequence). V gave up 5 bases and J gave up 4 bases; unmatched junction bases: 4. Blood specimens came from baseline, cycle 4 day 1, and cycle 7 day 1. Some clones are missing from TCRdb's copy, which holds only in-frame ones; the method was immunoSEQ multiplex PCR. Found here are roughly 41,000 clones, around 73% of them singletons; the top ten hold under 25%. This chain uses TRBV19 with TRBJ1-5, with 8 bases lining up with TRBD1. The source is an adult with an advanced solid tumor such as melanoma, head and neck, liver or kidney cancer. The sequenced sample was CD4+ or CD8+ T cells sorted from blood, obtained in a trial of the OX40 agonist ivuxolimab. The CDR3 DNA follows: TGTGCCAGTAGTTTCGGACAGGGTAATCAGCCCCAGCATTTT. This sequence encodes CASSFGQGNQPQHF.